This entry is about one T cell receptor beta chain. This clonotype was picked up many times. Its binding antigen is unknown. Within one base of it there is no much larger clone, and no base qualities were kept. Library method: 5' RACE. The listed sequencing device is Illumina MiSeq. TCRdb passed the public sequencing reads through fastp at Q25 and MiXCR, retaining productive beta sequences. Entries are consolidated by CDR3 protein sequence, retaining the most common genes and DNA. This sample is represented by tens of thousands of distinct CDR3 sequences; roughly 16% of them were singletons. The top ten constitute around 4.6% of the sample. The record originates from a study of T cells of healthy individuals (dated by TCRdb to the late 2010s). The CDR3 runs 13 residues from the cysteine to the phenylalanine. Only the CDR3 DNA stays, 39 bases, in frame from base 1. V and J are truncated by 4 bases and 2 bases respectively, leaving an intervening sequence of 11 bases. The germline V gene yields SQVTM for CDR1 and ANQGSEA for CDR2.

The origin of this receptor is a human donor in good health. The chain was built from TRBV29-1 and TRBJ2-5; no D gene can be assigned with confidence. The CDR3 is CSVGYGFQETQYF. The bases are TGCAGCGTTGGTTACGGGTTTCAAGAGACCCAGTACTTC.